A selection of T cell receptor beta chains follows, all from one sample in a study of CD8+ T cells in alopecia areata. The protocol was immunoSEQ multiplex PCR, while the TCRdb copy is restricted to in-frame clones and leaves out a portion. The sample carries 150,000 to 200,000 clones, approximately 57% recorded once. The sequenced sample was CD4+ T cells sorted from blood, obtained at week 24, from a patient treated with tofacitinib. The source of these receptors is a human donor with alopecia areata. CDR3s include the opening cysteine and the closing phenylalanine or tryptophan. A D gene is named only where the DNA matches it firmly. The size field is filled for only some rows; it gives once, few, many or a size class.

clone_size j_call v_call d_call cdr3_nt cdr3_aa
few TRBJ2-2 TRBV7-3 TRBD1 TGTGCCAGCAGCGTCGACAGGGCGAAGACCGGGGAGCTGTTTTTT CASSVDRAKTGELFF
NA TRBJ2-7 TRBV30 NA TGTGCCTGGAGTGGAACAGGAATTCGGGCCTACGAGCAGTACTTC CAWSGTGIRAYEQYF
NA TRBJ1-6 TRBV19 NA TGTGCCAGTAGTACAGGACAACCGGCACCCCTCCACTTT CASSTGQPAPLHF
NA TRBJ1-2 TRBV11-2 NA TGTGCCAGCAGCTTAGATAAGGCCCTCCTTTCCAACTATGGCTACACCTTC CASSLDKALLSNYGYTF
NA TRBJ1-2 TRBV30 NA TGTGCCTGGAGTGTCGCGCGTGCGGGGGCTAACTATGGCTACACCTTC CAWSVARAGANYGYTF
few TRBJ2-7 TRBV7-9 TRBD2 TGTGCCAGCAGCCCGCTGGGACTAGCGGGGGGGCTTGGGTCCTACGAGCAGTACTTC CASSPLGLAGGLGSYEQYF
once TRBJ1-5 TRBV29-1 TRBD1 TGCAGCGTCAGGACAGGGTCCGGGCAGCCCCAGCATTTT CSVRTGSGQPQHF
NA TRBJ2-7 TRBV5-6 TRBD1 TGTGCCAGCAGCCACGACAGGGGACACGAGCAGTACTTC CASSHDRGHEQYF
few TRBJ2-5 TRBV29-1 NA TGCAGCGTTGAAGATTCCCAGTACTTC CSVEDSQYF
NA TRBJ2-2 TRBV5-6 NA TGTGCCAGCAGCTTTGGGGGCAGAGGCACCGGGGAGCTGTTTTTT CASSFGGRGTGELFF
NA TRBJ1-4 TRBV29-1 NA TGCAGCGTTGCCCCCTCAAGTAATGAAAAACTGTTTTTT CSVAPSSNEKLFF
NA TRBJ1-1 TRBV7-2 NA TGTGCCAGCAGCTTAGGAGGAAGGGTGAACACTGAAGCTTTCTTT CASSLGGRVNTEAFF
NA TRBJ1-6 TRBV7-2 NA TGTGCCAGCAGCTTAGCGGGGGGCACCCTAAATTCACCCCTCCACTTT CASSLAGGTLNSPLHF
NA TRBJ1-4 TRBV9 TRBD1 TGTGCCAGCAGCGTGACAGGGGATGCGGAAAAACTGTTTTTT CASSVTGDAEKLFF
NA TRBJ1-2 TRBV7-2 NA TGTGCCAGCAGCCCTAACGGCTATGGCTACACCTTC CASSPNGYGYTF
once TRBJ2-7 TRBV5-6 NA TGTGCCAGCAGTGTCAGGGGTCGATCCGGTTACGAGCAGTACTTC CASSVRGRSGYEQYF
NA TRBJ1-1 TRBV25-1 NA TGTGCCAGCAGTATCGGCCCTATGAACACTGAAGCTTTCTTT CASSIGPMNTEAFF
few TRBJ2-3 TRBV11-2 NA TGTGCCAGCAGCCCAAGGGAGCGAGCCACAGATACGCAGTATTTT CASSPRERATDTQYF
few TRBJ1-5 TRBV7-2 TRBD1 TGTGCCAGCAGCTTACAGGGGGACAGAAATCAGCCCCAGCATTTT CASSLQGDRNQPQHF
NA TRBJ2-7 TRBV27 NA TGTGCCAGCAGTAGGGAGGTCCGGAGCGAGCAGTACTTC CASSREVRSEQYF
NA TRBJ2-1 TRBV9 TRBD2 TGTGCCAGCAGCCCCTCGACTAGCGGGGGGGCCAGGTACAATGAGCAGTTCTTC CASSPSTSGGARYNEQFF
NA TRBJ1-2 TRBV7-2 TRBD1 TGTGCCAGCAGCCCGGGACAGGGCGTAGGCGGCTACACCTTC CASSPGQGVGGYTF
NA TRBJ2-3 TRBV30 TRBD1 TGTGCCTGGAGTTTATGGACAGGGGGCATCACAGATACGCAGTATTTT CAWSLWTGGITDTQYF
NA TRBJ2-1 TRBV14 NA TGTGCCAGCAGCCGGAAGAGACAGGCATTATTGGCTGAGCAGTTCTTC CASSRKRQALLAEQFF
NA TRBJ2-1 TRBV30 NA TGTGCCTGGAGTGTAGCTGGGAGGAACAATGAGCAGTTCTTC CAWSVAGRNNEQFF
few TRBJ2-1 TRBV29-1 TRBD1 TGCAGCGCAGAACAGGGGTTTACCGCGCAGTTCTTC CSAEQGFTAQFF
NA TRBJ2-3 TRBV11-2 TRBD2 TGTGCCAGCAGCTTCTCCGGGGGGAGAGATACGCAGTATTTT CASSFSGGRDTQYF
NA TRBJ2-7 TRBV5-6 NA TGTGCCAGCAGCTTGGGGGGGTACGAGCAGTACTTC CASSLGGYEQYF
NA TRBJ2-7 TRBV4-3 TRBD2 TGCGCCAGCAGCCAAGCTGGCGGGGGTGACGAGCAGTACTTC CASSQAGGGDEQYF
few TRBJ2-3 TRBV2 NA TGTGCCAGCAGTGCCTCGGGGATAGGGTACACAGATACGCAGTATTTT CASSASGIGYTDTQYF
few TRBJ2-2 TRBV19 TRBD1 TGTGCCAGTAGTACAAGACAGGGAATCTTTTCAAACACCGGGGAGCTGTTTTTT CASSTRQGIFSNTGELFF
NA TRBJ1-5 TRBV5-1 TRBD1 TGCGCCAGCAGCTTTTGGACAGGGGGCAATCAGCCCCAGCATTTT CASSFWTGGNQPQHF
once TRBJ1-4 TRBV30 TRBD1 TGTGCCTGGAGTGTACTTCGGGCAGGGGGCTCGGAACTGTTTTTT CAWSVLRAGGSELFF
once TRBJ1-2 TRBV6-4 NA TGTGCCAGCAGTTCGACAGCTAACTATGGCTACACCTTC CASSSTANYGYTF
NA TRBJ2-6 TRBV25-1 TRBD1 TGTGCCAGCAGTGTCAAGACAGGGTACGGGGCCAACGTCCTGACTTTC CASSVKTGYGANVLTF
NA TRBJ2-1 TRBV29-1 NA TGCAGCGTTGGTGAGTCAGATGAGCAGTTCTTC CSVGESDEQFF
few TRBJ2-5 TRBV4-3 NA TGCGCCAGCAGCCAAGAATGGACAGATGAGACCCAGTACTTC CASSQEWTDETQYF
NA TRBJ1-1 TRBV6-1 NA TGTGCCAGTAGCGAGGGGGGCACTGAAGCTTTCTTT CASSEGGTEAFF
once TRBJ1-6 TRBV12-5 NA TGTGCTAGTATGCGTCCGTCATCGGCCCTCCACTTT CASMRPSSALHF
NA TRBJ2-7 TRBV4-1 TRBD2 TGCGCCAGCAGCCAATATAGCGGGGGAATATACGAGCAGTACTTC CASSQYSGGIYEQYF
NA TRBJ2-7 TRBV7-2 NA TGTGCCAGCAGCTTAAGGGGCAGAGACCCTATCTACGAGCAGTACTTC CASSLRGRDPIYEQYF
NA TRBJ2-1 TRBV2 TRBD2 TGTGCCAGCAGTGTGAGGCTAGCGGGGATTGGCGATGAGCAGTTCTTC CASSVRLAGIGDEQFF
NA TRBJ1-4 TRBV30 NA TGTGCCTGGAGCTCGGGGTCTGGGTTGGAAGAAAAACTGTTTTTT CAWSSGSGLEEKLFF
NA TRBJ1-5 TRBV11-2 NA TGTGCCAGCAGCTTGTGGGAAAATCAGCCCCAGCATTTT CASSLWENQPQHF
NA TRBJ1-4 TRBV7-2 NA TGTGCCAGCAGCCCTCGAGACAGTACAACTAATGAAAAACTGTTTTTT CASSPRDSTTNEKLFF
NA TRBJ2-5 TRBV6-5 NA TGTGCCAGCCGAACTGGGGTGGAAGAGACCCAGTACTTC CASRTGVEETQYF
few TRBJ2-7 TRBV15 NA TGTGCCACCGGCATCAGGGGATACGAGCAGTACTTC CATGIRGYEQYF
NA TRBJ1-1 TRBV11-2 TRBD1 TGTGCCAGCATCCCAGCCGGGGGCAGGGGGCGGACTGAAGCTTTCTTT CASIPAGGRGRTEAFF
NA TRBJ2-7 TRBV29-1 TRBD2 TGCAGCGCCAGGACTAGCGGGTCCTACGAGCAGTACTTC CSARTSGSYEQYF
NA TRBJ1-1 TRBV27 NA TGTGCCAGCAGGGGAGGGGGTAGTGCTGAAGCTTTCTTT CASRGGGSAEAFF
NA TRBJ1-6 TRBV30 NA TGTGCCTGGAGTAAAGGGGCGAAAGATTCACCCCTCCACTTT CAWSKGAKDSPLHF
NA TRBJ2-7 TRBV9 TRBD2 TGTGCCAGCAGCCTTACCCCGACTAGCGGGGGCTACGAGCAGTACTTC CASSLTPTSGGYEQYF
NA TRBJ1-1 TRBV29-1 NA TGCAGCGGTGGTCAACGAGCAGGGGCTGGAAACACTGAAGCTTTCTTT CSGGQRAGAGNTEAFF
few TRBJ1-2 TRBV29-1 NA TGCAGCGTTCTCGGGGAGGATGGCTACACCTTC CSVLGEDGYTF
NA TRBJ1-2 TRBV4-1 TRBD1 TGCGCCAGCAGCCAACGACAGGGTTATGGCTACACCTTC CASSQRQGYGYTF
few TRBJ2-2 TRBV7-2 TRBD2 TGTGCCAGCAGTCGCGGGACTAGCGGGGGGACCCTGAACACCGGGGAGCTGTTTTTT CASSRGTSGGTLNTGELFF
NA TRBJ1-1 TRBV29-1 NA TGCAGCGTAGAAAACAGGGCCAGGGCCACTGAAGCTTTCTTT CSVENRARATEAFF
NA TRBJ1-4 TRBV29-1 NA TGCAGCGTTGAAGCGAAACTAGGAAAACTGTTTTTT CSVEAKLGKLFF